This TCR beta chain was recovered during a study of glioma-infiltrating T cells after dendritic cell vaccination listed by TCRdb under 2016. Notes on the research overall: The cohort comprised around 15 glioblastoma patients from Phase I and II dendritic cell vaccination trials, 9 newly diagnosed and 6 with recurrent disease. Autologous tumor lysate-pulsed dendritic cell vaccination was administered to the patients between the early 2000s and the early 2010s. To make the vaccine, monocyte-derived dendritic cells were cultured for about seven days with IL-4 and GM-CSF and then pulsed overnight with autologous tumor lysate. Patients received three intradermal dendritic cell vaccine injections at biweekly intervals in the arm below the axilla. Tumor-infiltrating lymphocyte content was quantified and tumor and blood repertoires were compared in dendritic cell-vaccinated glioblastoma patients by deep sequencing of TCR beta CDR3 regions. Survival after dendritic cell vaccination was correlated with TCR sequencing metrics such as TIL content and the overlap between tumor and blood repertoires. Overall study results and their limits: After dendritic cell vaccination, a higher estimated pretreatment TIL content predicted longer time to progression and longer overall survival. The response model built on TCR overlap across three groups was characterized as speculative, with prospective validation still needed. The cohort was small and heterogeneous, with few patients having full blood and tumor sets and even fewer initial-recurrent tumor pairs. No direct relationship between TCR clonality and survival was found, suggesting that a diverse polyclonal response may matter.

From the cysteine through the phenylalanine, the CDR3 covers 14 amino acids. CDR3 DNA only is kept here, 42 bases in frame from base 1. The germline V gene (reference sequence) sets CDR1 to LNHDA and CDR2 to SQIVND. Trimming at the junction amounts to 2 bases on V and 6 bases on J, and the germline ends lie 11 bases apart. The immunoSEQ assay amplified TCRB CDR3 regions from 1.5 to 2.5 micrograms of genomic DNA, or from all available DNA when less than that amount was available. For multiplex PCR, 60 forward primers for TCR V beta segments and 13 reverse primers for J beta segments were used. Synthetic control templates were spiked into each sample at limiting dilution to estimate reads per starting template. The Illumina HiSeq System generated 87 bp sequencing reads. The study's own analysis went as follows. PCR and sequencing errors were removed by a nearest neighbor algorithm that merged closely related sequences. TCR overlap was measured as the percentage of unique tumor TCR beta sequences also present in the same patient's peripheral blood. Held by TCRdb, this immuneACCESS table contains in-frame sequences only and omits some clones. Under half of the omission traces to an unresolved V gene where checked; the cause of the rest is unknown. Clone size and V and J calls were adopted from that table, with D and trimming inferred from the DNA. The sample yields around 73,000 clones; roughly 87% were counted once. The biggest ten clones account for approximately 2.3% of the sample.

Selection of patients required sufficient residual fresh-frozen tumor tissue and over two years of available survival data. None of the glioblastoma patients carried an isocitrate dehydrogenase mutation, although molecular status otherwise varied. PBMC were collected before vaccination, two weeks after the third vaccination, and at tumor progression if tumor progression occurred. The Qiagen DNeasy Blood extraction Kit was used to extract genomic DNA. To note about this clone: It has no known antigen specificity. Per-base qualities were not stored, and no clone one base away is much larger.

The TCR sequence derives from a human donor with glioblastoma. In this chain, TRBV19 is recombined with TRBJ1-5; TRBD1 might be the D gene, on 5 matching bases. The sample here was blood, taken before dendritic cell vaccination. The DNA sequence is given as TGTGCCAGTAGTATACAAGGGGCCGCTCAGCCCCAGCATTTT. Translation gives CASSIQGAAQPQHF.